This TCR beta chain appears in the sequencing data of a study of cytomegalovirus exposure and HLA in healthy donors (dated by TCRdb to 2016 to 2017). Describing the broader study: According to an earlier analysis of a few hundred of the donors, about 179 million T cells yielded some 110 million unique TCR beta sequences and 250 to 350 Gb of sequence data. Both class I and class II loci were covered by HLA typing, at four-digit resolution. A later genetic analysis used genome-wide SNP genotypes for about 65% of the roughly 700 donors, treating that subset as a discovery cohort. Rather than drawing on any new phenotypic data, the later analysis identified candidate immune exposures from TCR beta sequences and the way those sequences occurred across donors. The study profiled the T cell repertoires of under 850 subjects by immunosequencing and related them to cytomegalovirus serostatus. An earlier analysis of fewer than 750 of the donors used high-throughput TCR beta sequencing to judge whether each TCR beta V gene segment behaved as functional or pseudogenic. Because of strong linkage in the cohort, roughly five DR-DQ haplotypes were treated as single units for association and clustering. Of the roughly 400 genotyped donors, less than 85% were placed in the genetic ancestry cluster associated with self-reported Caucasian donors. The study was designed to test whether signatures of past pathogen exposure could be identified by cataloging public T cell receptors. To study patterns of TCR occurrence, a later analysis re-analyzed previously published TCR beta repertoires from around 670 donors and added high-resolution HLA genotyping. Roughly 310 gigabases of sequencing data and 80 million or so unique TCR sequences were included in an early release covering about 700 HLA-typed donors. Typing coverage varied by locus: about 620-630 donors for A, B, C, DRB1 and DQB1; more than 500 for DQA1; 600 to 610 for DPA1; roughly 470 for DPB1. All discovery cohort repertoires had been generated on a single sequencing platform. Donor age, sex, ethnicity and CMV serostatus were compiled together with the repertoire data. Along with the approximately 700-subject first cohort, a separate validation cohort of some 130 different subjects was used. Among a few hundred genotyped donors of the cohort, an average of around 240,000 unique TCR beta nucleotide sequences were sequenced per donor, roughly a sixth of them non-productive. To predict cytomegalovirus infection status, the study combined high-throughput TCR immunosequencing, statistical association of individual TCRs with disease status, and machine learning. Study-level results and caveats: The presence/absence analyses assumed that sequencing depth was roughly uniform across donors, and that assumption may not be true. Strong co-occurrence of HLA alleles, especially DR and DQ, made assigning TCR associations to individual alleles difficult. In both the original and validation cohorts, the classifier was reported to diagnose cytomegalovirus status with high specificity and sensitivity. The authors suggested that the approach could potentially be extended to other disease states and immunological phenotypes. In a later analysis, most CMV-associated TCR beta chains were found to appear HLA-restricted, with HLA associations seemingly driven largely by CMV exposure. The study listed approximately 160 TCR beta chains as associated with cytomegalovirus. Correlated functional status among segregating V segments might reflect linkage disequilibrium, but an unknown experimental factor could not be ruled out. The cohort was sequenced for TCR beta chains only, and without alpha or paired-chain data the features that could be detected were limited. According to a later analysis, TCR association rates differed among HLA loci, with DRB1 alleles showing the most associated TCRs and HLA-C alleles showing the fewest. In a later analysis, 16,951 TCR beta sequences were associated with specific HLA alleles at a false discovery rate of 0.05. A further reported finding was that TCR beta sequences accurately predicted the HLA-A and HLA-B alleles for most subjects in the first cohort. A few of the identified cytomegalovirus-associated TCR beta chains were confirmed in vitro to be specific for cytomegalovirus antigens. Immune exposure information for the cohort was limited to CMV serostatus. Some IMGT-functional V segments, including TRBV6-2 and TRBV6-3, could not be distinguished by the 87-base-pair reads and were therefore excluded. Because counts were too low, approximately 15 rarely observed V segments, including chromosome 9 orphons, were excluded from the earlier analysis of several hundred of the donors. In a later genetic analysis, a missense DCLRE1C variant was associated with V-gene and J-gene trimming of TCR beta chains, and the association was replicated in an independent cohort. According to a later analysis, parvovirus B19, influenza, CMV and Epstein-Barr virus appeared linked to several top co-occurrence clusters. A later analysis found that HLA-associated TCR beta chains were more clonally expanded and had lower generation probabilities than equally common non-associated chains. The sequencing pipeline was judged likely to have produced a cluster of highly shared sequence variants as a technical artifact. While some public TCRs were present in many individuals, most TCR sequences turned up only very rarely across donors. According to a later genetic analysis, donors in an Asian-associated ancestry cluster had fewer N-insertions in productive TCRs than the approximately 710-donor mean. In an earlier analysis of some 550 of the donors, most TCR beta V segments were observed in productive rearrangements about 87% or about 30% of the time, broadly matching IMGT annotations. HLA typing was unavailable for some donors at each locus, so association tests used only the typed subset.

Receptor libraries were prepared by the immunoSEQ multiplex PCR assay. A mixture of 60 forward primers for TCR Vbeta segments and 13 reverse primers for TCR Jbeta segments was used in the multiplex PCR. The CDR3 region of rearranged TCR beta genes was amplified from genomic DNA with a multiplex PCR assay. On the Illumina HiSeq System, the amplified TCR beta libraries were sequenced as 87-base-pair reads. Per the source publication's procedure: A later analysis tallied about 77 million unique TCR beta chains across the 650 to 750 repertoires, and about 10 million of those chains were shared by two or more donors. Raw reads were error-corrected and collapsed into unique sequences with a nearest-neighbor algorithm that merged closely related sequences to remove PCR and sequencing errors. CDR3 sequences were aligned to IMGT reference sequences to assign V, D and J gene segments. For a sequence to be retained, a match of at least six nucleotides to both a V gene segment and a J gene segment was required. A rearrangement was called productive if the CDR3 had no stop codons and remained in frame with V and J, and every other rearrangement was called non-productive. Following IMGT convention, CDR3 was defined as the stretch from the second conserved V-encoded cysteine to the conserved J-encoded phenylalanine. The earlier analysis of about 590 of the donors excluded sequences that lacked an unambiguous match to a single V gene segment. In an earlier analysis of several hundred of the donors, V segments were called functional above 56.7% productive rearrangements and were called segregating when the between-donor standard deviation exceeded 5%. To diagnose cytomegalovirus status from the catalog of TCR beta chain sequences, a statistical classification framework was built. A later analysis assigned V and J genes by comparing TCR nucleotide sequences with IMGT/GENE-DB human TR gene sequences. Using the TCRdist pipeline, a later analysis assigned CDR3 sequences along with most-parsimonious VDJ recombination scenarios. In a later analysis, every TCR beta chain was defined by the combination of its CDR3 amino acid sequence and its V-gene family, and reads without a unique V-gene family were dropped. A later analysis removed over 500 highly shared, low-generation-probability nucleotide sequences to deal with suspected cross-contamination and a sequencing artifact. For each public chain, a later analysis derived a clonal expansion index from normalized ranks of inferred template counts within each repertoire. In a later analysis, generation probabilities were computed using a VDJ recombination model fitted to out-of-frame rearrangements, and the results were checked against IGoR. A later analysis scored TCR-TCR, TCR-HLA and TCR-CMV co-occurrence with hypergeometric tests, applying a repertoire-size bias correction to TCR pairs. False discovery rates were estimated in a later analysis by permuting HLA or CMV assignments 20 times. In a later analysis, co-occurring TCRs were grouped using DBSCAN, and TCRdist sequence similarity was added for clustering within HLA-allele-positive subsets. Repertoires with fewer than 30,000 or more than 120,000 public chains were left out of co-occurrence clustering, as were five repertoires with anomalous nucleotide sharing. In its TCRdb copy, this immuneACCESS table keeps in-frame sequences only and misses some clones. Where compared with another copy, unresolved V genes explain less than half of these, and the others have no known cause. The D gene and trimming were derived from the DNA, and the V and J assignments and clone size from that table. This sample gives about 120,000 clones in total; under 90% of them show up just once. 3.6% of the sample rests with the top ten.

The CDR3 numbers 15 residues from cysteine through phenylalanine. Kept here is only the CDR3 DNA, which spans 45 bases and is read in frame from base 1. Germline trimming amounts to 5 bases on V and 3 bases on J, with 5 as the count of junction bases outside the gene matches. CDR1 MGHRA and CDR2 YSYEKL were looked up in the germline V gene. In total, approximately 610 healthy bone marrow donors made up the cohort. Cohort members were all nominally healthy when sampled, although unrecorded immune exposures were likely present. The donor was CMV seropositive and belonged to the group of 250 to 350 seropositive cohort members. Each donor provided a peripheral blood sample, and peripheral blood mononuclear cells were used for TCR beta sequencing. Genomic DNA was extracted from the blood cell samples with the Qiagen DNeasy Blood Extraction Kit. A note on this clone: This receptor's antigen is unknown. Base qualities are not provided; no much larger clone lies one nucleotide away.

Input material: PBMCs. This receptor was taken from a woman aged 40-49 years in good health and CMV-seropositive. The rearranged chain carries TRBV4-1 and TRBJ2-1, with TRBD2 identical over 9 junction bases. CDR3 region: CASSEGREGYNEQFF. The DNA sequence is TGCGCCAGCAGCGAGGGGCGGGAGGGCTACAATGAGCAGTTCTTC.